This T cell receptor beta chain emerged from a study of shared clonotypes between healthy human individuals. About the study: The composition of the donors was two women and three men aged 18 to 49.

The CDR3 has 15 amino acids. Germline values: CDR1 SGHDT, CDR2 YYEEEE. J was trimmed by 3 bases and V by 2 bases; bases with no gene match: 4. Concerning this clone itself: Its cognate antigen is unknown.

Cells designated naive CD8 were CD45RO-negative and were positively selected for CCR7, with terminally differentiated effector memory CD45RA+ cells excluded. Study-level points and caveats: Among non-shared clonotypes, generation probabilities were lower than among those shared by all four donors. Since donors were few, the genetic and exposure-history diversity represented was limited.

Original processing notes: Quality scores were absent from the junction-only immunoSEQ sequences, so filtering differed. Measured with immunoSEQ multiplex PCR; TCRdb has only the in-frame clones, and not every one. The DNA gave D and trimming, while V, J and clone size come from that table. The table lists about 870,000 clones, 80% to 95% of them singletons. The TCR was taken from a young man in good health. The source material was naive CD8+ T cells sorted from blood. This chain links TRBV5-6 with TRBJ2-2; TRBD1 matches at 7 bases. The CDR3 reads CASSFRDRYTGELFF. The DNA for the CDR3 is TGTGCCAGCAGCTTCCGGGACAGATACACCGGGGAGCTGTTTTTT.